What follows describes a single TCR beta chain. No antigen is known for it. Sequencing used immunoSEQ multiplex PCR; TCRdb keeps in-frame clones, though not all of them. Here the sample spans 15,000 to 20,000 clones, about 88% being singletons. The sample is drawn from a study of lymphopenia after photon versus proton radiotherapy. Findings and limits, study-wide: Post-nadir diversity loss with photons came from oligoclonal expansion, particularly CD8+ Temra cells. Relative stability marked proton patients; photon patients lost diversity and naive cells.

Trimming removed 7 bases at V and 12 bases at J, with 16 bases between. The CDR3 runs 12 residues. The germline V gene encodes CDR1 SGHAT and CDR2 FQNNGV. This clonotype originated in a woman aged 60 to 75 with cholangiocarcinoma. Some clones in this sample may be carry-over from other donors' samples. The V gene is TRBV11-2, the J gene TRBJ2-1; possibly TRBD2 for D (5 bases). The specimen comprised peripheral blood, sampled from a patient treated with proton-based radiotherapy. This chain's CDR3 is CASNQEGRRQFF. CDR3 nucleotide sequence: TGTGCCAGCAACCAAGAGGGCCGGAGGCAGTTCTTC.